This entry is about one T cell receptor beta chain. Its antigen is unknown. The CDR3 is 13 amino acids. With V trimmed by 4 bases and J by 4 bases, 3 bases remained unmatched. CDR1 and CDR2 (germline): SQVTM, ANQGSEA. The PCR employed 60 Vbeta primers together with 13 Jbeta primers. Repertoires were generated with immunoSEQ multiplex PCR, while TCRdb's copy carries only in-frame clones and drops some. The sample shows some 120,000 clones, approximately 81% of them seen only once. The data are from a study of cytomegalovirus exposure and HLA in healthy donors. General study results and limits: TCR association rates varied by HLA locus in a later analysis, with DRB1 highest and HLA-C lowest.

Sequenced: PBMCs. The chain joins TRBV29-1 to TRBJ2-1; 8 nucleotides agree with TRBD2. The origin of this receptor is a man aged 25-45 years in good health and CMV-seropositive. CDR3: CSVATSGYNEQFF. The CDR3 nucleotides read TGCAGCGTTGCAACTAGCGGATACAATGAGCAGTTCTTC.